What follows is one T cell receptor (beta chain) and its context. The entry originates in a study of cytomegalovirus exposure and HLA in healthy donors. PCR employed 60 Vbeta and 13 Jbeta primers. Produced via immunoSEQ multiplex PCR; TCRdb's table is partial and in-frame only. This table has roughly 69,000 clones, 73% appearing once. The CDR3 consists of 14 residues. Germline assignment: CDR1 WNHNN and CDR2 SYGVQD (reference sequence). The trim removed 4 bases at V and 10 bases at J, leaving 10 bases unmatched. This chain uses TRBV10-1 with TRBJ2-1; the match to TRBD1 covers 7 bases. The source is a man aged 45-65 years in good health and CMV-seronegative. Sequences were obtained from PBMCs. DNA for the CDR3: TGCGCCAGCAGTGGGGGGTACAGGGGCGGAGAGCAGTTCTTC. Its protein product is CASSGGYRGGEQFF.